This T cell receptor (beta chain) was sequenced for a study of T cell responses to AZD1222 COVID-19 vaccine. Whole-study results and caveats: Spike-spanning, vaccine-associated CD4 TCRs were dominant at 160-218 and 743-854. Donors were chiefly white British, with a greater number of females, and clonal diversity was perhaps underestimated. The breadth and depth of Spike-specific TCRs increased once two AZD1222 doses had been given.

Clones were read by immunoSEQ multiplex PCR, and TCRdb kept only the in-frame ones, dropping some. The sample lists 150,000 to 200,000 clones; 92% were seen once. The CDR3 has 13 residues. Germline V gene lookup returns CDR1 GTSNPN and CDR2 SVGIG (reference sequence). Between the trimmed V and J ends, which lost 5 bases and 0 bases, there was a span of 10 bases. In the case of this clone: Its antigen is currently unknown.

This rearrangement joins TRBV30 to TRBJ1-1, with D tentatively TRBD1 (6 bases). The source material was peripheral blood, sampled 28 days after the second AZD1222 dose. The sequence derives from an adult who received the AZD1222 COVID-19 vaccine. Written as DNA, the CDR3 is TGTGCCTGGGCCGGGACACTGAACACTGAAGCTTTCTTT. Protein product: CAWAGTLNTEAFF.